These 29 T cell receptor beta chains were all obtained from the same sample, sequenced in a study of blood T cells in healthy people across ages. A J-beta primer mix and a sample-barcoded 5' primer were used in a second PCR of about 7 to 12 cycles. TCRdb reprocessed the 5' RACE reads via MiXCR and lists one record per CDR3 protein. The sample consists of about 650,000 distinct CDR3 sequences, 40% to 65% of them appearing once. Material: blood. These receptors came from an elderly woman in good health.

The J gene is TRBJ1-5, the V gene TRBV6-6, with D possibly being TRBD1 (5 bases). V lost 6 bases and J lost 4, with 19 bases in between. There are 16 residues in the CDR3. Germline CDR1 MNHNY, CDR2 SVGAGI (reference sequence). This CDR3 reads CASSHGPGRDNQPQHF. The CDR3 region has the DNA TGTGCCAGCAGCCACGGACCGGGCAGGGATAATCAGCCCCAGCATTTT.

For this clonotype: A read error is possible here, since a much larger clone lies one base away. The chain links TRBV28 to TRBJ2-6, with D perhaps given as TRBD1 or TRBD2 (5 bases each). The CDR3 runs 16 residues. CDR1 is MDHEN, CDR2 SYDVKM, per germline. CDR3 loop: CASSFPGFSGADVLTF. For the CDR3, the DNA is TGTGCCAGCAGTTTCCCGGGATTTTCTGGGGCCGACGTCCTGACTTTC.

This clonotype was seen only once. This rearrangement joins TRBV5-1 to TRBJ1-2; TRBD1 matches at 7 bases. J was trimmed by 6 bases and V by 4 bases; bases with no gene match: 15. The CDR3 contains 16 residues. Germline loops: CDR1 SGHRS, CDR2 YFSETQ. The CDR3 protein is CASSPSLERGRNGYTF. The CDR3 nucleotides read TGCGCCAGCAGCCCTTCCCTGGAGAGGGGGCGGAATGGCTACACCTTC.

Concerning this clonotype itself: Given a much more abundant clone one base away, this may be a read error. V usage is TRBV9 and J usage is TRBJ2-1; a possible D gene is TRBD1 (5 bases). Germline-derived CDR1 and CDR2 are SGDLS and YYNGEE. This CDR3 spans 14 amino acids. The CDR3 region is CTSSVTGENNEQFF. The CDR3, as DNA: TGTACCAGCAGCGTTACAGGAGAAAACAATGAGCAGTTCTTC.

This sequence joins TRBV6-5 and TRBJ1-2; D not certain. The CDR3 consists of 12 residues. Germline CDR1 MNHEY, CDR2 SVGAGI. V was pared by 5 bases and J by 1 base, with 5 bases between. CDR3 DNA sequence: TGTGCCAGCAGTCAAGATAACTATGGCTACACCTTC. This sequence encodes CASSQDNYGYTF.

V gene TRBV20-1 combines with J gene TRBJ2-3; 7 positions match TRBD1. Germline V gene sequence: CDR1 DFQATT, CDR2 SNEGSKA (reference sequence). The J segment lost 1 base and the V segment lost 5 bases, leaving 18 bases of the junction unmatched. The CDR3 sequence is 18 residues long. CDR3 coding DNA: TGCAGTGCTGGGGATGTCAGGGGGTTTCCCCTTGGCACAGATACGCAGTATTTT. The encoded protein is CSAGDVRGFPLGTDTQYF.

In its sample, this clonotype was seen a few times. The chain is built from TRBV20-1 and TRBJ2-7; D call uncertain. The V gene lost 6 bases and the J gene lost 7 bases, with 13 bases spanning the gap. Germline CDR1 DFQATT, CDR2 SNEGSKA (reference sequence). This CDR3 is 11 amino acids long. The CDR3 nucleotides read TGCAGTGCCCCGACTGGGAATGAGCAGTACTTC. Its translation is CSAPTGNEQYF.

This clonotype was seen repeatedly, ten times or more. The chain employs TRBV20-1 and TRBJ1-2, with D maybe TRBD1 (5 bases). The germline V gene encodes CDR1 DFQATT and CDR2 SNEGSKA (reference sequence). CDR3 length equals 13 residues. Trimming stripped 6 bases from V and 5 bases from J, with 16 bases between. DNA for the CDR3: TGCAGTGCGGGAGGGAGGGGACGATATGGCTACACCTTC. Amino acid sequence: CSAGGRGRYGYTF.

This chain connects TRBV3-1 to TRBJ2-5; TRBD2 agrees at 13 bases. CDR1 and CDR2 from the germline V gene are LGHDT and YNNKEL (reference sequence). J lost 0 bases, V lost 2 bases, and 12 bases had no gene match. The CDR3 extends over 20 amino acids. The CDR3 DNA reads as TGTGCCAGCAGCCAAACCCTCGGACTAGCGGGGGCCGTAGACCAAGAGACCCAGTACTTC. Translating gives CASSQTLGLAGAVDQETQYF.

Concerning this clonotype: Its ends do not fully match the called genes, so a read error is possible. This chain links TRBV10-3 with TRBJ2-1; 8 bases are a match to TRBD1. This CDR3 has 17 residues. Germline lookup yields CDR1 ENHRY and CDR2 SYGVKD. The CDR3 sequence is CTISDPGQESTDNEQFF. In DNA, the CDR3 is TGTACCATCAGTGACCCGGGACAGGAATCTACAGACAATGAGCAGTTCTTC.

V and J are TRBV9 and TRBJ2-1, with 9 bases aligning to TRBD1. The V and J ends lost 6 bases and 4 bases, in that order; junction bases with no gene match: 8. The length of the CDR3 is 15 residues. Germline V gene data show CDR1 as SGDLS and CDR2 as YYNGEE. The CDR3 here is CASTIGGQGYNEQFF. CDR3 nucleotides: TGTGCCAGCACCATCGGGGGACAGGGATACAATGAGCAGTTCTTC.

Comment on this clonotype: A much bigger clone sits one base away, suggesting this may be a read error. V is TRBV11-2 and J is TRBJ2-7, with D tentatively TRBD2 (6 bases). Per germline, CDR1 SGHAT and CDR2 FQNNGV. V dropped 5 bases and J dropped 7 bases, with 21 bases sitting between them. The CDR3 has 15 residues. The CDR3 coding sequence is TGTGCCAGCAGCACCCTGGGAGGAGCGTACAATGAGCAGTACTTC. This sequence encodes CASSTLGGAYNEQYF.

Worth noting for this clonotype: A much larger clone sits a single nucleotide away, making a read error possible. The chain employs TRBV7-7 and TRBJ2-3, with 15 bases fitting TRBD2. The CDR3 is 14 residues long. Germline assignment: CDR1 SSHAT and CDR2 FNYEAQ (reference sequence). CDR3 DNA: TGTGCTAGCAGCCGGACTAGCGGGGGGGACGCGCAGTATTTT. Translated, it gives CASSRTSGGDAQYF.

This rearrangement joins TRBV12-3 or TRBV12-4 to TRBJ2-3; possible D gene TRBD1, 5 bases. CDR3 size: 15 residues. V was clipped by 6 bases and J by 6 bases, with 19 bases between them. The DNA for the CDR3 is TGTGCCAGCAGCCAGGGTGGAGCTGTCCATGATACGCAGTATTTT. Protein: CASSQGGAVHDTQYF.

As for this clonotype: A much larger clone lies a single base off, so this may be a read error. V is TRBV30 and J is TRBJ2-1, with D perhaps matching TRBD1 or TRBD2 (5 bases each). V lost 3 bases and J 4 bases, leaving 16 bases between the germline ends. Germline loops: CDR1 GTSNPN, CDR2 SVGIG (reference sequence). The CDR3 loop spans 15 amino acids. The CDR3: CAWRVDGTVYNEQFF. The DNA for the CDR3 is TGTGCCTGGAGGGTGGACGGGACCGTTTACAATGAGCAGTTCTTC.

The rearrangement links TRBV28 to TRBJ1-4; perhaps TRBD1 as D (5 bases). The CDR3 totals 17 residues. Germline values: CDR1 MDHEN, CDR2 SYDVKM. Trimming stripped 7 bases from V and 3 bases from J, with 21 bases between. CDR3 protein: CASKVGFYRTPNEKLFF. In DNA, the CDR3 is TGTGCCAGCAAGGTCGGCTTTTACAGGACACCTAATGAAAAACTGTTTTTT.

About this clonotype: A much larger clone is a single base away; this may be a read error. The chain employs TRBV24-1 and TRBJ2-5; D possibly corresponds to TRBD1 (6 bases). The CDR3 covers 15 residues. Germline CDR1 is KGHDR and CDR2 is SFDVKD. V was pared by 6 bases and J by 11 bases, with 24 bases between. CDR3 DNA: TGTGCCACCAGTACCTATAAGATTGGGGACAATGAGCAGTACTTC. Residues: CATSTYKIGDNEQYF.

The J gene is TRBJ2-1, the V gene TRBV28; either TRBD1 or TRBD2 may fit D (7 bases each). This CDR3 region has 16 residues. The germline gives CDR1 MDHEN, CDR2 SYDVKM. The V end was cut by 5 bases, the J end by 5 bases, with 19 bases between. In DNA form, the CDR3 reads TGTGCCAGCAGTGCGACGACAGGGAGGGAGCACAATGAGCAGTTCTTC. Translating gives CASSATTGREHNEQFF.

This clonotype was seen a single time. V is TRBV28 and J is TRBJ1-2, with 9 positions matching TRBD1. The CDR3 is 13 amino acids. V lost 6 bases, J lost 6 bases, and 5 bases stayed unmatched. From germline, CDR1 is MDHEN and CDR2 SYDVKM. The CDR3 DNA reads as TGTGCCAGCAGCGGACGGACAGGGGATGGCTACACCTTC. It codes for CASSGRTGDGYTF.

This clonotype has ten or more counts. This chain joins TRBV12-3 or TRBV12-4 and TRBJ2-7; 7 nucleotides line up with TRBD1. The CDR3 extends over 13 amino acids. V gave up 6 bases and J gave up 2 bases; unmatched junction bases: 4. The CDR3 is CASRRDRTYEQYF. CDR3 nucleotide sequence: TGTGCCAGCAGAAGGGACAGAACCTACGAGCAGTACTTC.

The gene calls are TRBV7-2 and TRBJ2-4; 12 positions match TRBD1. Matching the DNA end better, TRBJ2-5 makes the J call doubtful. Germline CDR1 is SGHTA and CDR2 is FQGNSA. The length of the CDR3 is 15 residues. CDR3 sequence (DNA): TGTGCCAGCAGCGAGCGGGACAGGGGGCGTCAGACCCAGTACTTC. Its translation: CASSERDRGRQTQYF.

This clonotype appeared a single time. One end of the junction is discordant with germline, which a read error may explain. The chain couples TRBV12-3 or TRBV12-4 to TRBJ2-3, with D possibly TRBD1 on 6 matching bases. This CDR3 spans 17 amino acids. The CDR3, as DNA: TGTGCCAGCAGTTTGCCTCCAGGGGCAGAAAGCACAGATATGCAGTATTTT. Translating gives CASSLPPGAESTDMQYF.

As for this clonotype: One junction end does not reproduce the germline sequence, and a read error may be involved. The rearrangement links TRBV6-5 to TRBJ1-4; the D is unclear. The CDR3 has 13 residues. Germline loops: CDR1 MNHEY, CDR2 SVGAGI. CDR3 bases: TGTGCCAGCAGTGACTCGCCCTCCGTAAAACCGTTTTTT. As protein: CASSDSPSVKPFF.

The J gene is TRBJ2-1, the V gene TRBV9; 7 bases fit TRBD1. Germline trimming cut 9 bases from V and 8 bases from J; bases unmatched to any gene: 14. The CDR3 has 14 residues. Per germline, CDR1 SGDLS and CDR2 YYNGEE. CDR3 coding DNA: TGTGCCACCTCCCGAGAGACAGGGAGCGATGAGCAGTTCTTC. This codes for CATSRETGSDEQFF.

The rearrangement links TRBV6-1 to TRBJ2-7; D call uncertain. CDR1 is MNHNS, CDR2 SASEGT, per germline. The CDR3 has 14 residues. V lost 4 bases and J 2 bases, leaving 12 bases between the germline ends. CDR3 bases: TGTGCCAGCAGTGGAAGACAACAAACCTACGAGCAGTACTTC. This sequence encodes CASSGRQQTYEQYF.

This sequence joins TRBV6-2 or TRBV6-3 and TRBJ2-3; 7 bases align to TRBD2. The CDR3 consists of 17 residues. With V trimmed by 2 bases and J by 0 bases, 8 bases remained unmatched. Germline CDR1 is MNHEY and CDR2 is SVGEGT. CDR3 DNA: TGTGCCAGCAGTTACCCCCTCCTAGCGGATAGCACAGATACGCAGTATTTT. Protein: CASSYPLLADSTDTQYF.

The V and J genes are TRBV4-3 and TRBJ2-2, with 10 nucleotides matching TRBD2. The germline V gene has CDR1 LGHNA and CDR2 YSLEER. This CDR3 spans 18 amino acids. Losses at the gene ends were 0 bases for V and 7 bases for J; bases not matched to a gene: 11. As DNA, the CDR3 is TGCGCCAGCAGCCAAGATCTAATTACTAGCGGGAATGGCGGGGAGCTGTTTTTT. It codes for CASSQDLITSGNGGELFF.

This clonotype was observed a handful of times. The chain recombines TRBV5-1 with TRBJ2-1; D is ambiguous. Near its end, the DNA agrees better with TRBJ2-7, so the J call may be wrong. Germline values: CDR1 SGHRS, CDR2 YFSETQ. There are 16 residues in the CDR3. CDR3 nucleotide sequence: TGCGCCAGCAGCTCCAGTCCGCGGACCTCCTACAATGAGCAGTACTTC. The encoded protein is CASSSSPRTSYNEQYF.

The chain combines TRBV5-1 with TRBJ1-2; D perhaps matches TRBD1 (5 bases). This CDR3 has 14 amino acids. From germline, CDR1 is SGHRS and CDR2 YFSETQ. Trimming pared 2 bases from V and 7 bases from J, leaving 15 bases between. Here the CDR3 reads CASSFDSGARGYTF. In DNA, the CDR3 is TGCGCCAGCAGCTTTGACTCCGGGGCCCGTGGCTACACCTTC.